This TCR beta chain was identified in a study of regulatory T cells in long-lasting Graves disease. This sample's time point: newly diagnosed GD, antithyroid drugs for less than 3 months. Generation of the TCR library employed RNA extracted from PBMCs. Doctors identified Graves' disease using the American Thyroid Association guidelines. An endocrinology department in Xi'an, China, supplied the patients. HTBI primers from iRepertoire and Arm-PCR of CDR3 regions yielded the TCR beta libraries. MiXCR was run by TCRdb on the multiplex PCR reads, yielding one entry per CDR3 protein. The data contain 550,000 to 600,000 distinct CDR3 sequences, about 15% of them singletons. In this sample, this clonotype turned up many times. Per germline, CDR1 SGHAT and CDR2 FQNNGV. The ends were cut back, 4 bases at V and 6 bases at J, with 7 bases in the middle. This CDR3 is 11 amino acids long. The data were also submitted as part of a second study, on T cells in Graves' hyperthyroidism and ophthalmopathy.

This sample comprised peripheral blood mononuclear cells (PBMCs), obtained at new diagnosis, from a patient treated with antithyroid drugs. This sequence joins TRBV11-2 and TRBJ2-7; D call uncertain. The receptor's source is a man younger than 35 with Graves disease. DNA of the CDR3: TGTGCCAGCAGCTCCACCGGCGAGCAGTACTTC. Protein product: CASSSTGEQYF.